The 22 T cell receptor beta chains below all came from one sample that was sequenced in a study of T cells in Graves' hyperthyroidism and ophthalmopathy (dated by TCRdb to between 2018 and 2021). Libraries were prepared through multiplex PCR. For sequencing, an Illumina HiSeq 2000 was employed. TCR beta CDR3 regions were amplified from RNA transcripts. A first-round RT-PCR of the TCR CDR3 used the HTBI primer set with the Qiagen OneStep RT-PCR kit. TCRdb's own reprocessing of the public reads used fastp at Q25 and MiXCR and kept productive beta chains. CDR3 protein sequences are deduplicated, and each keeps its most common genes and DNA. For this sample the table gives 490,000 or so distinct CDR3 sequences, of which under 25% were detected only once. About 53% of the sample rests with the top ten. Sequenced material: blood. The receptors here all came from a woman in her 70s with Graves' ophthalmopathy.

A few counts support this clonotype. CDR3 amino acids: CASSLGGTSGSQAYEQYF. The CDR3 nucleotides are TGCGCCAGCAGCTTGGGGGGGACTAGCGGCTCCCAGGCCTACGAGCAGTACTTC. This chain links TRBV5-1 with TRBJ2-7; TRBD2 matches 11 bases. The CDR3 consists of 18 residues. After removal of 0 bases from V and 2 bases from J, the junction contained 10 bases not matched to a gene. The germline V gene has CDR1 SGHRS and CDR2 YFSETQ.

The rearrangement uses TRBV9 and TRBJ2-7; D remains unclear. Trimming pared 0 bases from V and 4 bases from J, leaving 11 bases between. CDR1 and CDR2 from the germline V gene are SGDLS and YYNGEE. The CDR3 is 14 residues long. The CDR3 nucleotides read TGTGCCAGCAGCGTAGAAGTGGTGGGGTACGAGCAGTACTTC. This codes for CASSVEVVGYEQYF.

The CDR3 DNA is TGTGCCAGTAGTATACGCAGGGGCGATGAGCAGTTCTTC. It is translated as CASSIRRGDEQFF. This sequence joins TRBV19 and TRBJ2-1; TRBD1 is a possible D gene (6 bases). Looked up from germline, CDR1 is LNHDA and CDR2 is SQIVND (reference sequence). The CDR3 contains 13 residues. Trimming left V 2 bases short and J 8 bases short, with 10 bases between.

This clonotype showed up just a few times. The J gene is TRBJ2-1, the V gene TRBV7-3, with D possibly TRBD2 on 6 matching bases. The CDR3 has 16 residues. Per germline, CDR1 SGHTA and CDR2 FQGTGA. V was trimmed by 5 bases and J by 2 bases, leaving 16 bases between them. The CDR3 DNA sequence: TGTGCCAGCAGCCCGTCTAGCGACCTTACCTACAATGAGCAGTTCTTC. Its protein is CASSPSSDLTYNEQFF. The full variable domain, with the rest looked up from reference TRBV7-3 and TRBJ2-1, is GAGVSQTPSNKVTEKGKYVELRCDPISGHTALYWYRQSLGQGPEFLIYFQGTGAADDSGLPNDRFFAVRPEGSVSTLKIQRTERGDSAVYLCASSPSSDLTYNEQFFGPGTRLTVL.

This clonotype was observed many times. The chain combines TRBV7-3 with TRBJ2-5; 8 nucleotides agree with TRBD2. CDR3 length equals 14 residues. Per the germline V gene, CDR1 is SGHTA and CDR2 is FQGTGA. V shed 5 bases, J shed 4 bases, and the junction held 6 bases outside the gene matches. As DNA, the CDR3 is TGTGCCAGCAGCCCAAGCGGGAGAGGAGAGACCCAGTACTTC. It translates to CASSPSGRGETQYF. The complete variable domain, with remaining parts taken from reference TRBV7-3 and TRBJ2-5, reads GAGVSQTPSNKVTEKGKYVELRCDPISGHTALYWYRQSLGQGPEFLIYFQGTGAADDSGLPNDRFFAVRPEGSVSTLKIQRTERGDSAVYLCASSPSGRGETQYFGPGTRLLVL.

This chain links TRBV20-1 with TRBJ2-7; 13 bases line up with TRBD2. The CDR3 loop spans 17 amino acids. The V gene's germline CDR1 is DFQATT and CDR2 SNEGSKA (reference sequence). V dropped 2 bases and J dropped 0; count of bases not matched to a gene: 7. This CDR3 is CSARPGLAGAFSYEQYF. The CDR3 DNA reads as TGCAGTGCTAGACCTGGACTAGCGGGAGCCTTCTCCTACGAGCAGTACTTC.

The gene calls are TRBV6-1 and TRBJ1-3, with 10 bases matching TRBD1. Per germline, CDR1 MNHNS and CDR2 SASEGT. The CDR3 loop spans 18 amino acids. The J segment lost 0 bases and the V segment lost 6 bases, leaving 11 bases of the junction unmatched. The CDR3 nucleotides read TGTGCCAGCAGGCCCGGGACAGGGGTCGATTACTCTGGAAACACCATATATTTT. It encodes CASRPGTGVDYSGNTIYF.

This chain connects TRBV7-6 to TRBJ2-1, with 12 bases identical to TRBD2. The CDR3 consists of 16 residues. V dropped 5 bases and J dropped 9; count of bases not matched to a gene: 11. The germline V gene has CDR1 SGHVS and CDR2 FNYEAQ. CDR3 DNA: TGTGCCAGCAGCGCTTCTAGCGGGAGGGCGTTGGGTGAGCAGTTCTTC. This sequence encodes CASSASSGRALGEQFF.

This clonotype was picked up a small number of times. This chain connects TRBV30 to TRBJ2-7; 10 nucleotides line up with TRBD1. J lost 6 bases, V lost 5 bases, and 16 bases had no gene match. The CDR3 is 16 residues long. Germline V gene sequence: CDR1 GTSNPN, CDR2 SVGIG (reference sequence). The CDR3 sequence is CAWSRPGTGALGEQYF. As DNA, the CDR3 is TGTGCCTGGTCCAGGCCCGGGACAGGGGCTCTTGGCGAGCAGTACTTC.

Comments on this clonotype: Because it lacks the conserved phenylalanine or tryptophan at the end, this CDR3 is likely a read error. This sequence joins TRBV27 and TRBJ1-2; no clear D. Germline CDR1 and CDR2: MNHEY and SMNVEV (reference sequence). This CDR3 has 14 amino acids. Trimming pared 2 bases from V and 4 bases from J, leaving 11 bases between. The CDR3 here is CASSLRAGSYGYTS. CDR3 sequence (DNA): TGTGCCAGCAGTTTACGGGCAGGTAGCTATGGCTACACCTCC.

The gene calls are TRBV12-5 and TRBJ2-7; 14 bases match TRBD2. V was pared by 6 bases and J by 3 bases, with 7 bases of the junction left unmatched. CDR1 and CDR2 from the germline V gene are LGHNT and FRNRAP. This CDR3 comprises 16 residues. In DNA form, the CDR3 reads TGTGCTAGTGGCCCGCCTGGGACTAGCGGGAGCTACGAGCAGTACTTC. Translating gives CASGPPGTSGSYEQYF.

At least ten counts were recorded for this clonotype. The chain recombines TRBV12-3 or TRBV12-4 with TRBJ2-3; D may correspond to TRBD1 or TRBD2 (5 bases each). The CDR3 is made up of 14 amino acids. With 5 bases removed from V and 3 bases from J, the gap between germline ends came to 12 bases. CDR3 region: CASSPLWGTDTQYF. The CDR3, as DNA: TGTGCCAGCAGTCCCCTTTGGGGGACAGATACGCAGTATTTT.

This clonotype occurred many times. The CDR3 spells CASSLLDRYNEQFF. The CDR3 DNA follows: TGTGCCAGCAGCCTCCTCGACCGCTACAATGAGCAGTTCTTC. V gene TRBV11-2 combines with J gene TRBJ2-1; D gene uncertain. The CDR3 contains 14 residues. Per germline, CDR1 SGHAT and CDR2 FQNNGV. The germline V and J ends were trimmed by 5 bases and 3 bases, with 11 bases remaining between them.

This clonotype occurred many times. The V gene is TRBV3-1, the J gene TRBJ1-1, with a possible D match to TRBD1 (5 bases). The CDR3 runs 14 residues. Between the trimmed V and J ends, which lost 5 bases and 0 bases, there was a span of 10 bases. Per germline, CDR1 LGHDT and CDR2 YNNKEL (reference sequence). CDR3 nucleotides: TGTGCCAGCAGCGCAGACAGCTTGAACACTGAAGCTTTCTTT. Amino acids: CASSADSLNTEAFF.

This clonotype was recorded at least ten times. This chain links TRBV7-2 with TRBJ2-3; D not resolved. CDR1 and CDR2 from the germline V gene are SGHTA and FQGNSA. Deletions cut 6 bases from V and 1 base from J, with 2 bases between. This CDR3 spans 11 amino acids. Here the CDR3 reads CASRRTDTQYF. In nucleotides, the CDR3 is TGTGCCAGCAGACGCACAGATACGCAGTATTTT.

This chain links TRBV5-1 with TRBJ1-6; D is undetermined. CDR1 is SGHRS and CDR2 is YFSETQ in the germline V gene. The germline V and J ends were trimmed by 2 bases and 5 bases, with 8 bases remaining between them. The CDR3 covers 14 residues. CDR3 sequence: CASSFEINNSPLHF. The CDR3 nucleotides are TGCGCCAGCAGCTTTGAAATTAATAATTCACCCCTCCACTTT.

The genes are TRBV28 and TRBJ2-7; TRBD2 might be the D (5 bases). The CDR3 has 14 residues. Trimming removed 4 bases from V and 6 bases from J, with 16 bases in between. CDR1 MDHEN and CDR2 SYDVKM come from the germline V gene. The CDR3 sequence: CASSWFSGGSEQYF. The CDR3 bases are TGTGCCAGCAGTTGGTTTTCAGGTGGGAGCGAGCAGTACTTC.

This sequence joins TRBV28 and TRBJ2-5; 10 bases are a match to TRBD1. The CDR3 has 16 residues. With 6 bases clipped from V and 2 bases from J, the junction kept 9 bases outside the gene matches. Germline V lookup: CDR1 MDHEN, CDR2 SYDVKM. The CDR3 spells CASSSGTGVNQETQYF. In nucleotides, the CDR3 is TGTGCCAGCAGCTCCGGGACAGGGGTAAATCAAGAGACCCAGTACTTC.

This clonotype was seen a handful of times. The DNA of the CDR3 is TGTGCCATCAGTGAGGACAGGGGGCAGAGGGGACGGCCTGAAGCTTTCTTT. Encoded protein: CAISEDRGQRGRPEAFF. The rearrangement uses TRBV10-3 and TRBJ1-1; TRBD1 aligns across 10 bases. The CDR3 has 17 amino acids. Per germline, CDR1 ENHRY and CDR2 SYGVKD. J lost 6 bases, V lost 2 bases, and 12 bases had no gene match.

The chain uses TRBV20-1 and TRBJ2-7, with 11 bases matching TRBD2. Germline values: CDR1 DFQATT, CDR2 SNEGSKA (reference sequence). The V gene end was trimmed by 6 bases and the J gene end by 0 bases; junction bases not matched to a gene: 7. The CDR3 spans 15 residues. The CDR3 coding sequence is TGCAGTGCGTTTCCCGGGACTAGCGGCTCCTACGAGCAGTACTTC. It is translated as CSAFPGTSGSYEQYF.

In its sample, this clonotype was seen a few times. The genes are TRBV5-6 and TRBJ2-7; D is uncertain. Trimming pared 0 bases from V and 2 bases from J, leaving 12 bases between. The CDR3 runs to 15 residues. Germline assignment: CDR1 SGHDT and CDR2 YYEEEE. CDR3 amino acids: CASSLVDQIPYEQYF. The CDR3 region has the DNA TGTGCCAGCAGCTTGGTGGACCAGATCCCCTACGAGCAGTACTTC.

This clonotype was recorded at least ten times. The chain has TRBV2 and TRBJ1-2; a weak D match, TRBD1 (5 bases). The CDR3 contains 12 residues. CDR1 is SNHLY, CDR2 FYNNEI, per germline. With 10 bases removed from V and 3 bases from J, the gap between germline ends came to 12 bases. The CDR3 bases are TGTGCCACCTCGTTGGGGCACTATGGCTACACCTTC. It encodes CATSLGHYGYTF.